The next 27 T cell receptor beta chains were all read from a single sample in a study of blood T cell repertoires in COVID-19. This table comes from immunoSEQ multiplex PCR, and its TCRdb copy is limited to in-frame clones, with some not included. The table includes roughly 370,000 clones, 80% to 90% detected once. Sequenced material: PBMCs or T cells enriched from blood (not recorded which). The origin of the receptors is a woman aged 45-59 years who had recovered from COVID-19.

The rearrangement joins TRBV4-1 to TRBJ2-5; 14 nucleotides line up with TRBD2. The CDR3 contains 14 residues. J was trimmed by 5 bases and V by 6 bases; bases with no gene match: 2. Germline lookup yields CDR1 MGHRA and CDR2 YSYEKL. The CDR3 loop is CASRRTSGGETQYF. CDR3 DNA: TGCGCCAGCAGGCGGACTAGCGGGGGGGAGACCCAGTACTTC.

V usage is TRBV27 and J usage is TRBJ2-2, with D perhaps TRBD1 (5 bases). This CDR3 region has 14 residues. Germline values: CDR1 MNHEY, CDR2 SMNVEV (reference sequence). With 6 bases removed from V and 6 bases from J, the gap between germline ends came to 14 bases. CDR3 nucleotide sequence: TGTGCCAGCAGGACCCAGGGTGAGGCCGGGGAGCTGTTTTTT. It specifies CASRTQGEAGELFF.

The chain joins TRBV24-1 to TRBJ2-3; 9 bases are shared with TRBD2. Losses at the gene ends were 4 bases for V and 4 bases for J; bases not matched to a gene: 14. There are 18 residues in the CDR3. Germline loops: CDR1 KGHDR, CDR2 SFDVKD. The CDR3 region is CATSELLSGLAIPDTQYF. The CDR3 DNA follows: TGTGCCACCAGTGAGCTTTTATCGGGACTAGCTATTCCAGATACGCAGTATTTT.

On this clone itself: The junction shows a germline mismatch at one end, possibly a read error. The CDR3: CASREDRGTYGYTF. CDR3 coding DNA: TGTGCCAGCAGGGAAGACAGGGGAACCTATGGCTACACCTTC. J is TRBJ1-2 and V is TRBV2; 8 bases map to TRBD1. The CDR3 runs to 14 residues. Germline CDR1 reads SNHLY; CDR2 reads FYNNEI. Filled out from reference TRBV2 and TRBJ1-2, the complete variable domain reads EPEVTQTPSHQVTQMGQEVILRCVPISNHLYFYWYRQILGQKVEFLVSFYNNEISEKSEIFDDQFSVERPDGSNFTLKIRSTKLEDSAMYFCASREDRGTYGYTFGSGTRLTVV.

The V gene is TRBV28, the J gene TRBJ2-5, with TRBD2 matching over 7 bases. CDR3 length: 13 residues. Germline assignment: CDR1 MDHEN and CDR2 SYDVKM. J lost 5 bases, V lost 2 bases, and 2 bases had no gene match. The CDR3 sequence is CASSLMGGETQYF. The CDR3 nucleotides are TGTGCCAGCAGTTTAATGGGAGGGGAGACCCAGTACTTC.

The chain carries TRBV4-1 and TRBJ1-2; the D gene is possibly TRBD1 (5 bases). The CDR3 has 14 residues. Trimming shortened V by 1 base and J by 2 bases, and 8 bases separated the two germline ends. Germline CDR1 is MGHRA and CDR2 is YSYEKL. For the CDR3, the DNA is TGCGCCAGCAGCCAAGCCGGGGGAAACTATGGCTACACCTTC. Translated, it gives CASSQAGGNYGYTF.

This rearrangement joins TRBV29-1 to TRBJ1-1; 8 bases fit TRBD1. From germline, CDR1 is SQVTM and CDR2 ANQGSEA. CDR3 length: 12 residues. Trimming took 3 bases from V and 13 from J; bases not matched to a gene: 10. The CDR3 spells CSVEAPGGDGFF. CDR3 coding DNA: TGCAGCGTTGAGGCCCCAGGGGGCGATGGTTTCTTT.

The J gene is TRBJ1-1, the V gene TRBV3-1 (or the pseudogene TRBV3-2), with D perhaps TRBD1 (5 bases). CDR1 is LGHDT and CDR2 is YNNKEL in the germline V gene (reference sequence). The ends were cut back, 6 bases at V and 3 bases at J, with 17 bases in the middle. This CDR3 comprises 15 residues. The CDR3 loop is CASRDYGGRDTEAFF. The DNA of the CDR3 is TGTGCCAGCAGAGATTATGGGGGGAGAGACACTGAAGCTTTCTTT.

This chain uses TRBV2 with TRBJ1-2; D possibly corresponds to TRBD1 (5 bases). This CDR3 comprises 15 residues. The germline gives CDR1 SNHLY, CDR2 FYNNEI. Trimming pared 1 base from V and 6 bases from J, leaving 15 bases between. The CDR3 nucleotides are TGTGCCAGCAGTGAAGGTACAGGCTTAGGCAATGGCTACACCTTC. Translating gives CASSEGTGLGNGYTF.

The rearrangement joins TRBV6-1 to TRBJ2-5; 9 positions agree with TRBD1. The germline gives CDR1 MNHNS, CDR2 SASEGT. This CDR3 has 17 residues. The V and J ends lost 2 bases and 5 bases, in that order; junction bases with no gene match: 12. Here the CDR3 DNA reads TGTGCCAGCAGTGAAACTCCAGGGACAGGGTTTGGGGAGACCCAGTACTTC. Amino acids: CASSETPGTGFGETQYF.

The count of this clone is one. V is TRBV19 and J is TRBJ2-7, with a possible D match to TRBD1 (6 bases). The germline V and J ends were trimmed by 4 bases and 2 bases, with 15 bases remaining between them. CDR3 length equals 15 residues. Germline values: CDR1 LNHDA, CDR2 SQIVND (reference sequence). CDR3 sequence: CASSKGPGGPYEQYF. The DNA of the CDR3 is TGTGCCAGTAGTAAGGGCCCTGGGGGCCCCTACGAGCAGTACTTC.

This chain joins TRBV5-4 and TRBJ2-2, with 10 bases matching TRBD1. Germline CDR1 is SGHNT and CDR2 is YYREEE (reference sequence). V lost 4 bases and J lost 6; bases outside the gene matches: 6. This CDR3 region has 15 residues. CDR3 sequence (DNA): TGTGCCAGCAGCAGGGACAGGGGAAGGGCCGGGGAGCTGTTTTTT. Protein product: CASSRDRGRAGELFF.

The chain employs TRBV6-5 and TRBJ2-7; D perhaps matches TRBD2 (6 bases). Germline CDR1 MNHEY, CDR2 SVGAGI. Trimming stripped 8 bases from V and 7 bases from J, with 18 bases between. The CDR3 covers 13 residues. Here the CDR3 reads CASWGLPPGEQYF. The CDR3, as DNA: TGTGCCAGCTGGGGACTCCCGCCGGGGGAGCAGTACTTC.

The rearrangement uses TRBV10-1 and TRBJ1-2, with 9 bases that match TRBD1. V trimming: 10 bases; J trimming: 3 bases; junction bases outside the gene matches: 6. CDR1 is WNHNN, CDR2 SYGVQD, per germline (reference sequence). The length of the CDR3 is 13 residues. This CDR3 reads CATPGQGDYGYTF. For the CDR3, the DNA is TGCGCCACACCGGGACAGGGTGACTATGGCTACACCTTC.

In nucleotides, the CDR3 is TGTGCCTACACTGCAGGGGTTCTTGACACTGAAGCTTTCTTT. Its protein product is CAYTAGVLDTEAFF. The V and J genes are TRBV30 and TRBJ1-1; tentatively, D is TRBD1 (6 bases). This CDR3 has 14 amino acids. V lost 7 bases and J 3 bases, leaving 18 bases between the germline ends. Germline V gene sequence: CDR1 GTSNPN, CDR2 SVGIG (reference sequence).

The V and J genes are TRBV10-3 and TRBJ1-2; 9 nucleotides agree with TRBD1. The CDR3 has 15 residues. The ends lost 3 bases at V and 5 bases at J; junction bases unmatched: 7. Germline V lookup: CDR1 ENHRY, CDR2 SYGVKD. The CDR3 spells CAISDRTGAGYGYTF. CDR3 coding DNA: TGTGCCATCAGTGACCGGACAGGGGCGGGGTATGGCTACACCTTC.

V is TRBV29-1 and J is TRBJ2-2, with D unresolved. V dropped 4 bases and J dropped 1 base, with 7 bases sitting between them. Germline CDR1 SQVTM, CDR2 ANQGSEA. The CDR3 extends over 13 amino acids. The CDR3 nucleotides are TGCAGCGTTGTTTCAGGGAACACCGGGGAGCTGTTTTTT. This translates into CSVVSGNTGELFF.

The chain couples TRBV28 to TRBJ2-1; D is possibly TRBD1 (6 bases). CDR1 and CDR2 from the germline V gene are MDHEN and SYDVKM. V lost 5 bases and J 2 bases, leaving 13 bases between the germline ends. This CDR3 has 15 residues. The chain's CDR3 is CASSKTQGAYNEQFF. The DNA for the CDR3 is TGTGCCAGCAGTAAAACACAGGGTGCCTACAATGAGCAGTTCTTC. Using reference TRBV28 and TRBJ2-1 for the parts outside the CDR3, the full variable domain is DVKVTQSSRYLVKRTGEKVFLECVQDMDHENMFWYRQDPGLGLRLIYFSYDVKMKEKGDIPEGYSVSREKKERFSLILESASTNQTSMYLCASSKTQGAYNEQFFGPGTRLTVL.

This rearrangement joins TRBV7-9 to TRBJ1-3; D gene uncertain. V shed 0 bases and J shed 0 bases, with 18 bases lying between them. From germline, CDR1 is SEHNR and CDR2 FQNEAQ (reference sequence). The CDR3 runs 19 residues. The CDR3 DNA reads TGTGCCAGCAGCTTAGCCCTCCCAGCGAGATTTACCTCTGGAAACACCATATATTTT. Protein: CASSLALPARFTSGNTIYF.

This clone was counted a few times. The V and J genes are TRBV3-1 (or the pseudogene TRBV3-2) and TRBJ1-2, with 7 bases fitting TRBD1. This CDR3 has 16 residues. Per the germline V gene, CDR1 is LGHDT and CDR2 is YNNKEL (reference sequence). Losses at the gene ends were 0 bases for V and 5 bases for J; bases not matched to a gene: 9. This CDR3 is CASSQDGARGWYGYTF. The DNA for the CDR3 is TGTGCCAGCAGCCAAGATGGGGCCAGGGGGTGGTATGGCTACACCTTC.

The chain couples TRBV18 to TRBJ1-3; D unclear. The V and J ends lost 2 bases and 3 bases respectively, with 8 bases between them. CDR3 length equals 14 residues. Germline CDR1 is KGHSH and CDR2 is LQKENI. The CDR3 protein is CASSPEGSGNTIYF. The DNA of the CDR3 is TGTGCCAGCTCACCAGAAGGGAGTGGAAACACCATATATTTT.

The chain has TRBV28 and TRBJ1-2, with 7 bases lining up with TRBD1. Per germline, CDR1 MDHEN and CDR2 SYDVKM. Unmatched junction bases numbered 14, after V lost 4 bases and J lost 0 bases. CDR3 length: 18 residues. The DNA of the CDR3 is TGTGCCAGCAGTTCTCCAGGGGGAAGGGGTAGTACTAACTATGGCTACACCTTC. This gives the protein CASSSPGGRGSTNYGYTF.

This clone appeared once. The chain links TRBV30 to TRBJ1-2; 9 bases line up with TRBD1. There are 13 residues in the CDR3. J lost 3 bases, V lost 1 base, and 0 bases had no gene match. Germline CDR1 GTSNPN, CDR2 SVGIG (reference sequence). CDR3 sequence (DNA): TGTGCCTGGAGTGGGGACAGGGACTATGGCTACACCTTC. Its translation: CAWSGDRDYGYTF.

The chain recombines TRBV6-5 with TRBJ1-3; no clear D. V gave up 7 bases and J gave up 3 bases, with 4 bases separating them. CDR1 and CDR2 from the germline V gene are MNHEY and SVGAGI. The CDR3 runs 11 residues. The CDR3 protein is CASNHGNTIYF. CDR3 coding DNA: TGTGCCAGCAATCATGGAAACACCATATATTTT.

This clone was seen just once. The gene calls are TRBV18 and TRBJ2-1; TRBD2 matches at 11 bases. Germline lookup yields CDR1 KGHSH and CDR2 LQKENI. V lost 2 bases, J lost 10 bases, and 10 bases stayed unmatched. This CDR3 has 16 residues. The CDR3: CASSPGPSGGRLEQFF. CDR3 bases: TGTGCCAGCTCACCAGGGCCTAGCGGGGGGAGATTGGAGCAGTTCTTC.

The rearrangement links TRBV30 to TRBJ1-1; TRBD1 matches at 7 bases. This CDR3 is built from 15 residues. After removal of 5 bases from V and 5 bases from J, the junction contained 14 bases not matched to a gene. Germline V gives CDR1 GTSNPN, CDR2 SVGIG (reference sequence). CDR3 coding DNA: TGTGCCTGGGCCCCCCCCCAGGGGGTTGTAACTGAAGCTTTCTTT. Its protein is CAWAPPQGVVTEAFF.

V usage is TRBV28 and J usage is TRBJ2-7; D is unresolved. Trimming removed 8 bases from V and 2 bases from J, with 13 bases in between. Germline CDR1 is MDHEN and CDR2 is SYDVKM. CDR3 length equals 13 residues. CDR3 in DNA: TGTGCCAGCCGAGTTTCGGGTGCCTACGAGCAGTACTTC. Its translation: CASRVSGAYEQYF.